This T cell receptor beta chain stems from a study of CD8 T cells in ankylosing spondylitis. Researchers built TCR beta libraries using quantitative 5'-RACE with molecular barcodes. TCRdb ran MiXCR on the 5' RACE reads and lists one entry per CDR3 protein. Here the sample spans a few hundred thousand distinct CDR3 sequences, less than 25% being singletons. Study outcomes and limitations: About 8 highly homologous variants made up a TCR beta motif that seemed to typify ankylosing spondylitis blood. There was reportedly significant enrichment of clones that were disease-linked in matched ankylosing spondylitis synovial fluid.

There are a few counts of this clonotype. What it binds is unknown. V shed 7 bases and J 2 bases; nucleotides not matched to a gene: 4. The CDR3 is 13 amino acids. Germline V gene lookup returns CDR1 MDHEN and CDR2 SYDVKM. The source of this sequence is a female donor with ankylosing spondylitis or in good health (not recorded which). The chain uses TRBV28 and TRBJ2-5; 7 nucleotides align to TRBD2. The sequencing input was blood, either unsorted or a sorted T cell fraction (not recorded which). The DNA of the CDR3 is TGTGCCAGCATTCGAGCGGGACAAGAGACCCAGTACTTC. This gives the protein CASIRAGQETQYF.